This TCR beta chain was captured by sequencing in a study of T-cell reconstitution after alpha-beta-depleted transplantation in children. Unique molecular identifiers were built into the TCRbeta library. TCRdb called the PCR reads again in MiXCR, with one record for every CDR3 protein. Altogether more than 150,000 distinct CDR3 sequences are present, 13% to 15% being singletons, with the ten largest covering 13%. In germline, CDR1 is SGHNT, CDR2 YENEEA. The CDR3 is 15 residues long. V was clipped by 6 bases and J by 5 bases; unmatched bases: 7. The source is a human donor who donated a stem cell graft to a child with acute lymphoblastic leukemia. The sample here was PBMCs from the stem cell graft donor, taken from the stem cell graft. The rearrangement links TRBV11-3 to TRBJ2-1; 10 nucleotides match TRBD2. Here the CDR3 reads CASSRSGRADNEQFF. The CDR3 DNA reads TGTGCCAGCAGTCGAAGCGGGAGGGCGGACAATGAGCAGTTCTTC. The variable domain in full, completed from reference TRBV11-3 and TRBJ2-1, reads EAGVVQSPRYKIIEKKQPVAFWCNPISGHNTLYWYLQNLGQGPELLIRYENEEAVDDSQLPKDRFSAERLKGVDSTLKIQPAELGDSAVYLCASSRSGRADNEQFFGPGTRLTVL.